This T cell receptor beta chain was identified during a study of breast tumors, draining lymph nodes, adjacent tissues. Study-wide results and limits: The lymph node origin of tumor T cells was framed as consistent with a hypothesis, not demonstrated.

TCRdb re-analysed the multiplex PCR reads in MiXCR, keeping a single row per CDR3 protein. This table has hundreds of thousands of distinct CDR3 sequences, around 32% appearing once. Trimming stripped 2 bases from V and 0 bases from J, with 12 bases between. The germline V gene encodes CDR1 SGDLS and CDR2 YYNGEE. The CDR3 extends over 15 amino acids. This clonotype was recorded at least ten times. Antigen specificity is unknown. The lymph nodes were axillary draining lymph nodes from breast cancer patients. The rearrangement uses TRBV9 and TRBJ2-7, with a tentative D call TRBD2 (6 bases). The sequence came from a female donor with breast cancer. Some clones in this sample may be carry-over from other donors' samples. Sequenced: axillary lymph node tissue. The CDR3 loop is CASSVSGGSSYEQYF. The CDR3 nucleotides are TGTGCCAGCAGCGTGTCCGGAGGGAGCTCCTACGAGCAGTACTTC.